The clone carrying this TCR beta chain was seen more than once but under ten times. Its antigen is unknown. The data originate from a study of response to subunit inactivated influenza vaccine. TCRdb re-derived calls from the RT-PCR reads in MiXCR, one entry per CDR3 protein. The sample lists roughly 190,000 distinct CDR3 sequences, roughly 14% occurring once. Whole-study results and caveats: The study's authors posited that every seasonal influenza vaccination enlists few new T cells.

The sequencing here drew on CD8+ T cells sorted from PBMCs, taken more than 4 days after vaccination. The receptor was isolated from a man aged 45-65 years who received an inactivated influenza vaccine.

CDR3 amino acids: CASSLAGVQGAYF. CDR3 DNA: TGTGCCAGCAGCTTAGCTGGGGTCCAGGGGGCTTACTTC. The V gene is TRBV7-2, the J gene TRBJ2-7; 8 bases match TRBD1. Trimming removed 0 bases from V and 13 bases from J; junction bases left unmatched: 8. Germline CDR1 reads SGHTA; CDR2 reads FQGNSA. This CDR3 is built from 13 residues.